The rows below give T cell receptor beta chains drawn from one sample of a study of T cell clones after liver transplantation. Produced via immunoSEQ multiplex PCR; TCRdb's table is partial and in-frame only. The sample carries roughly 65,000 clones, 80% to 95% recorded once. The source was CD4+ T cells from blood, collected less than 27 months after liver transplant. All receptors derive from a human patient who received a liver transplant. Some T cells may originate from the graft donor. Both conserved end residues are part of each CDR3. Each record gives: clone size, J gene, V gene, D gene, CDR3 DNA, CDR3 protein. The D gene is left open where the match is weak. Rows may omit the clone size; those that give it use once, few, many or a size class.

clone_size: .; j_call: TRBJ2-7; v_call: TRBV15; d_call: .; cdr3_nt: TGTGCCACCAGCAGAGAAAGGGGGTTCTCCTACGAGCAGTACTTC; cdr3_aa: CATSRERGFSYEQYF
clone_size: few; j_call: TRBJ2-2; v_call: TRBV7-3; d_call: TRBD2; cdr3_nt: TGTGCCAGCAGTCGACTAGCGGGAGACTTGGGCGGGGAGCTGTTTTTT; cdr3_aa: CASSRLAGDLGGELFF
clone_size: once; j_call: TRBJ1-1; v_call: TRBV27; d_call: .; cdr3_nt: TGTGCCAGCACACGGGCAGGGAGGGTCAACACTGAAGCTTTCTTT; cdr3_aa: CASTRAGRVNTEAFF
clone_size: .; j_call: TRBJ2-2; v_call: TRBV11-1; d_call: .; cdr3_nt: TGTGCCAGCAGCTCAGACCCGAACACCGGGGAGCTGTTTTTT; cdr3_aa: CASSSDPNTGELFF
clone_size: .; j_call: TRBJ1-1; v_call: TRBV19; d_call: TRBD1; cdr3_nt: TGTGCCAGTAGTCCCCTGGGACAGGAGAACACTGAAGCTTTCTTT; cdr3_aa: CASSPLGQENTEAFF
clone_size: .; j_call: TRBJ2-7; v_call: TRBV7-6; d_call: .; cdr3_nt: TGTGCCAGCAGCACCCGGGACGCTTCCTACGAGCAGTACTTC; cdr3_aa: CASSTRDASYEQYF
clone_size: .; j_call: TRBJ2-7; v_call: TRBV29-1; d_call: .; cdr3_nt: TGCAGCGTGGGGGACCCAACCTACGAGCAGTACTTC; cdr3_aa: CSVGDPTYEQYF
clone_size: .; j_call: TRBJ2-2; v_call: TRBV29-1; d_call: .; cdr3_nt: TGCAGCGTTGGGGACACGGGGGCTGCGAACACCGGGGAGCTGTTTTTT; cdr3_aa: CSVGDTGAANTGELFF
clone_size: .; j_call: TRBJ2-7; v_call: TRBV5-1; d_call: .; cdr3_nt: TGCGCCAGCAGCTCTGCAGGAAGCTCCTACGAGCAGTACTTC; cdr3_aa: CASSSAGSSYEQYF
clone_size: .; j_call: TRBJ2-3; v_call: TRBV7-2; d_call: .; cdr3_nt: TGTGCCAGCAGTTTAAGGGGTGCGAGCACAGATACGCAGTATTTT; cdr3_aa: CASSLRGASTDTQYF
clone_size: .; j_call: TRBJ2-1; v_call: TRBV30; d_call: TRBD2; cdr3_nt: TGTGCCTGGAGCGGCGGGACTAGCGGGAGGGCCTACAATGAGCAGTTCTTC; cdr3_aa: CAWSGGTSGRAYNEQFF
clone_size: .; j_call: TRBJ2-1; v_call: TRBV2; d_call: .; cdr3_nt: TGTACGTGGGGGTCTGGCGGTGAGCAGTTCTTC; cdr3_aa: CTWGSGGEQFF
clone_size: .; j_call: TRBJ2-3; v_call: TRBV27; d_call: TRBD2; cdr3_nt: TGTGCCAGCAGAACTAGCGGGAGGGGTTCTAGCACAGATACGCAGTATTTT; cdr3_aa: CASRTSGRGSSTDTQYF
clone_size: .; j_call: TRBJ2-7; v_call: TRBV5-1; d_call: .; cdr3_nt: TGCGCCAGCAGCTTCTCTAGCGCAACCACCTACGAGCAGTACTTC; cdr3_aa: CASSFSSATTYEQYF
clone_size: .; j_call: TRBJ2-1; v_call: TRBV7-9; d_call: TRBD2; cdr3_nt: TGTGCCAGCAGCATCTTGGGCGGGAGCGGTAATGAGCAGTTCTTC; cdr3_aa: CASSILGGSGNEQFF